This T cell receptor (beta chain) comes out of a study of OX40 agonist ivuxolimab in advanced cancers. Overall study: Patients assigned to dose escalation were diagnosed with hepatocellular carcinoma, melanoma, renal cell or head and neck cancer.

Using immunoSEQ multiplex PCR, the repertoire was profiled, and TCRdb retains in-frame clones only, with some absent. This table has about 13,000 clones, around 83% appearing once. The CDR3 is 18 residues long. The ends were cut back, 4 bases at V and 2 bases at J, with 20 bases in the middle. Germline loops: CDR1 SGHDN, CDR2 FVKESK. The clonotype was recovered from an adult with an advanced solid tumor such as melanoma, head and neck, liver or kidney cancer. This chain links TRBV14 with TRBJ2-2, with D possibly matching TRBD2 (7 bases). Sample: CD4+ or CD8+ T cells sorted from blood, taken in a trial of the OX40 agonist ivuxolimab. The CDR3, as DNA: TGTGCCAGCAGCCCTTTTCTGTCGCGGGGGCCAAACACCGGGGAGCTGTTTTTT. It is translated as CASSPFLSRGPNTGELFF.